Listed here is a single TCR beta chain. Its target is not known. The data were taken from a study of a mutant IDH1 vaccine in newly diagnosed glioma. Study overall: Patients received vaccination from 4-6 weeks after radiotherapy alone, or with temozolomide cycles. Patients previously underwent radiotherapy, temozolomide, or both, and most underwent both.

Overall study findings and caveats: Immune responses induced by the vaccine were seen in around 93% of patients, spanning multiple MHC alleles.

TCRdb's table, derived via immunoSEQ multiplex PCR, lists solely in-frame clones and lacks some. The repertoire holds tens of thousands of clones, with more than 80% as singletons. With 1 base clipped from V and 7 bases from J, the junction kept 16 bases outside the gene matches. The CDR3 spans 17 residues. CDR1 and CDR2 from the germline V gene are SGHDN and FVKESK. Described time point: week 35, safety follow-up. Mutant IDH1 20-mer peptide, at 300 ug, made up each vaccine dose, with topical imiquimod. In weeks 1, 3, 5, 7, 11, 15, 19 and 23, patients were vaccinated. The sequencing here drew on PBMCs, taken from a glioma patient whose treatment included an IDH1 peptide vaccine. The rearrangement uses TRBV14 and TRBJ2-7; TRBD1 aligns across 7 bases. The clonotype comes from a man aged 40-49 years with glioma. The CDR3 loop is CASSQAPFTGEGWEQYF. CDR3 nucleotides: TGTGCCAGCAGCCAAGCTCCGTTTACAGGGGAAGGATGGGAGCAGTACTTC.